These T cell receptor beta chains were read from a single sample in a study of shared clonotypes between healthy human individuals. The protocol was immunoSEQ multiplex PCR, while the TCRdb copy is restricted to in-frame clones and leaves out a portion. Among approximately 2,300,000 clones, around 90% were seen once, and the ten largest hold 0.37%. Sequencing input: naive CD4+ T cells from PBMCs. The receptors originated from a man younger than 35 in good health. Some clones in this sample may be carry-over from other donors' samples. CDR3s include the opening cysteine and the closing phenylalanine or tryptophan. Fields, in order: D gene, clone size, V gene, J gene, CDR3 DNA, CDR3 protein. A D gene is named only where the DNA matches it firmly. The size field is filled for only some rows; it gives once, few, many or a size class.

.	.	TRBV5-1	TRBJ2-5	TGCGCCAGCGGGGGGCAGGGAGGGGAGACCCAGTACTTC	CASGGQGGETQYF
.	.	TRBV27	TRBJ1-1	TGTGCCAGCAGTTTTTCCGACAAACCTCACACTGAAGCTTTCTTT	CASSFSDKPHTEAFF
TRBD2	.	TRBV27	TRBJ2-2	TGTGCCAGCAGTTTGGCTAGCGGGAGGGCGGGCACCGGGGAGCTGTTTTTT	CASSLASGRAGTGELFF
TRBD1	.	TRBV2	TRBJ1-2	TGTGCCAGCATTACCGGACAGGGGTATGGCTACACCTTC	CASITGQGYGYTF
.	.	TRBV5-1	TRBJ2-7	TGCGCCAGCAGCCCGGACGGCTCCTACGAGCAGTACTTC	CASSPDGSYEQYF
TRBD2	.	TRBV2	TRBJ2-7	TGTGCTAGCCTGCGGACTAGTGTCTCCTACGAGCAGTACTTC	CASLRTSVSYEQYF
TRBD2	.	TRBV6-5	TRBJ2-2	TGTGCCAGCAGTCTACTAGCGGGAGGGCCCTTGGAGCTGTTTTTT	CASSLLAGGPLELFF
TRBD2	.	TRBV11-3	TRBJ2-5	TGTGCCAGCAGCCCGGGGGCGACTAGCGGGAGCCAAGAGACCCAGTACTTC	CASSPGATSGSQETQYF
TRBD2	.	TRBV7-3	TRBJ2-3	TGTGCCAGCAGCTCCGGACTAGCGAGCACAGATACGCAGTATTTT	CASSSGLASTDTQYF
.	.	TRBV7-3	TRBJ2-2	TGTGCCAGCAGCTCAAACACTCTATCGAACACCGGGGAGCTGTTTTTT	CASSSNTLSNTGELFF
TRBD2	once	TRBV11-1	TRBJ2-5	TGTGCCAGCAGCTTGGACGGGAGGTTACAAGAGACCCAGTACTTC	CASSLDGRLQETQYF
.	.	TRBV28	TRBJ2-7	TGTGCCAGCACTACGGGCTACGAGCAGTACTTC	CASTTGYEQYF
TRBD2	.	TRBV19	TRBJ2-7	TGTGCCACCCAGCGGGGGATGTCCTACGAGCAGTACTTC	CATQRGMSYEQYF
.	.	TRBV28	TRBJ1-1	TGTGCCAGCAGTTCATGGAGGGGTTCGTTCTTTTCTGAAGCTTTCTTT	CASSSWRGSFFSEAFF
TRBD1	few	TRBV28	TRBJ1-5	TGTGCCAGCAAACCTACAGGGGGCAATCAGCCCCAGCATTTT	CASKPTGGNQPQHF
.	once	TRBV21-1	TRBJ1-5	TGTGCCAGCAGCAAGCCCCGGAGAAGGCGAGAATATAGCAATCAGCCCCAGCATTTT	CASSKPRRRREYSNQPQHF
TRBD2	.	TRBV19	TRBJ2-1	TGTGCCAGTAGTACCCATACCATCTCTAGCGGGAGTAACAATGAGCAGTTCTTC	CASSTHTISSGSNNEQFF
.	once	TRBV25-1	TRBJ1-3	TGTGCCAGCAGTGAACATTCGAAACCTGGAAACACCATATATTTT	CASSEHSKPGNTIYF
TRBD1	few	TRBV5-1	TRBJ1-3	TGCGCCAGCAGCCCAATGACAGGGATGAGCGTTGGAAACACCATATATTTT	CASSPMTGMSVGNTIYF
.	.	TRBV7-2	TRBJ2-7	TGTGCCAGCAGCTTAGCAGGGGGGGACGAGCAGTACTTC	CASSLAGGDEQYF
.	.	TRBV4-3	TRBJ2-1	TGCGCCAGCAGCTTACAGAGCGACAATGAGCAGTTCTTC	CASSLQSDNEQFF
TRBD2	.	TRBV2	TRBJ2-1	TGTGCCAGCAGTGAAGGCGGCCGACAGCGGGAGAAGGACAATGAGCAGTTCTTC	CASSEGGRQREKDNEQFF
.	.	TRBV5-4	TRBJ2-7	TGTGCCAGCAGATACCTACAGGGCTCGGGGGAGCAGTACTTC	CASRYLQGSGEQYF
.	.	TRBV7-2	TRBJ1-1	TGTGCCAGCAGCCCCAGGTCAGGGGTTATGAACACTGAAGCTTTCTTT	CASSPRSGVMNTEAFF